This is a list of T cell receptor beta chains from one sample in a study of T-cell reconstitution after alpha-beta-depleted transplantation in children. TCRdb recomputed calls from the PCR reads with MiXCR, one row per CDR3 protein. The table lists almost 500,000 distinct CDR3 sequences, approximately 10% of them singletons. Material: PBMCs, obtained before TCRalphabeta/CD19-depleted stem cell transplant. The receptors come from a child between 2 and 9 years old with inherited bone marrow failure, due to receive a stem cell transplant. CDR3s include the opening cysteine and the closing phenylalanine or tryptophan.

TRBV4-3 CASSQGVPGSNQPQHF
TRBV12-3/TRBV12-4 CASTALSAGVRYEQFF
TRBV28 CASSRLGMNTEAFF
TRBV7-2 CASVRALTYNEQFF
TRBV30 CAWSPGGLAFNEQFF
TRBV20-1 CRGLSSNTEAFF
TRBV25-1 CASSPGLAGDEQYF
TRBV5-1 CASSPGSSGTDTQYF
TRBV4-3 CASSMWQNYGYTF
TRBV20-1 CSARGGPSFNEQFF
TRBV12-3/TRBV12-4 CASRPTGGYEQYF
TRBV12-3/TRBV12-4 CASSSGQGAQPQHF
TRBV7-2 CASSLNSNEKLFF
TRBV20-1 CSAPLLAGGPLETQYF
TRBV7-2 CASSPFGLAGGETQYF
TRBV6-2/TRBV6-3 CASSWDSKTGNQPQHF
TRBV6-2/TRBV6-3 CASRSATGGSQPQHF
TRBV2 CASSAQDSYEQYF
TRBV7-9 CASSLQGLVSRDEQFF
TRBV4-1 CASSGPGTLHGYTF
TRBV5-4 CASSLAGFGEQYF
TRBV20-1 CSARDFRRANEQFF
TRBV7-8 CASSSNAQTGETEAFF
TRBV4-2 CASSHQQTGEWVEQFF
TRBV5-1 CASSFGMAVNTEAFF
TRBV20-1 CSARMTGIEKLFF